Sequencing of this T cell receptor (beta chain) was carried out in a study of T cell responses to AZD1222 COVID-19 vaccine. This CDR3 spans 17 amino acids. The germline CDR1 and CDR2 sequences are SGHVS and FNYEAQ. V shed 5 bases and J 5 bases; nucleotides not matched to a gene: 11. Profiling relied on immunoSEQ multiplex PCR, and the TCRdb table lists in-frame clones only, not all of them. The sample includes around 100,000 clones, just under 95% seen only once; the top ten take roughly 2%. The chain carries TRBV7-6 and TRBJ2-1; 11 positions agree with TRBD2. The receptor was isolated from an adult in good health. Sequences were derived from peripheral blood, sampled on day 0 of AZD1222 vaccination. The CDR3 DNA is TGTGCCAGCAGCCCTATACAGACTAGCGGGGTAGACAATGAGCAGTTCTTC. This sequence encodes CASSPIQTSGVDNEQFF. The full variable domain, completed using reference TRBV7-6 and TRBJ2-1, is GAGVSQSPRYKVTKRGQDVALRCDPISGHVSLYWYRQALGQGPEFLTYFNYEAQQDKSGLPNDRFSAERPEGSISTLTIQRTEQRDSAMYRCASSPIQTSGVDNEQFFGPGTRLTVL.